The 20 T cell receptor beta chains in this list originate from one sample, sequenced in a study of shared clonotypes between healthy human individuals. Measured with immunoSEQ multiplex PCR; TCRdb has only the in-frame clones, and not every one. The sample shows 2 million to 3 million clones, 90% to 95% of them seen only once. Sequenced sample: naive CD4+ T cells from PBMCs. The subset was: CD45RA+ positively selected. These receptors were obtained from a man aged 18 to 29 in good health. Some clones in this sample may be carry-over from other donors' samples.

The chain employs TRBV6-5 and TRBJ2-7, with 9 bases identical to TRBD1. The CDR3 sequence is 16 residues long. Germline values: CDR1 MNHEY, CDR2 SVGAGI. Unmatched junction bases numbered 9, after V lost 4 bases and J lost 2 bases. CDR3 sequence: CASSWGTGRLPYEQYF. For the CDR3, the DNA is TGTGCCAGCAGTTGGGGGACAGGGCGGCTTCCCTACGAGCAGTACTTC.

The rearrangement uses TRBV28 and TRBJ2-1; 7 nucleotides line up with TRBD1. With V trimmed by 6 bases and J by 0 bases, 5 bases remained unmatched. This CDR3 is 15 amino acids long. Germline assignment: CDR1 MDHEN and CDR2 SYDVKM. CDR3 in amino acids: CASRDRAGSYNEQFF. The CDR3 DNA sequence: TGTGCCAGCAGAGACAGGGCGGGCTCCTACAATGAGCAGTTCTTC. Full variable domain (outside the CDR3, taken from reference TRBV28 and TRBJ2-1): DVKVTQSSRYLVKRTGEKVFLECVQDMDHENMFWYRQDPGLGLRLIYFSYDVKMKEKGDIPEGYSVSREKKERFSLILESASTNQTSMYLCASRDRAGSYNEQFFGPGTRLTVL.

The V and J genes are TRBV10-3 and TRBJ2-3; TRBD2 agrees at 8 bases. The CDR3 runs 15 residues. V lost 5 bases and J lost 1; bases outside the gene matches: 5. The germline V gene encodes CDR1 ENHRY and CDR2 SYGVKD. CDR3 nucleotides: TGTGCCATCAGTCCTCTAGCGGGTCGCACAGATACGCAGTATTTT. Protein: CAISPLAGRTDTQYF.

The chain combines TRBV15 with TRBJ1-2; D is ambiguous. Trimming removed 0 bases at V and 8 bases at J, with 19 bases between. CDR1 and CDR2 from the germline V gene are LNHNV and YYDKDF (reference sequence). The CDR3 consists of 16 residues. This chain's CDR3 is CATSRDLAGAGLGYTF. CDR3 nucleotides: TGTGCCACCAGCAGAGATTTGGCAGGCGCGGGTTTAGGCTACACCTTC.

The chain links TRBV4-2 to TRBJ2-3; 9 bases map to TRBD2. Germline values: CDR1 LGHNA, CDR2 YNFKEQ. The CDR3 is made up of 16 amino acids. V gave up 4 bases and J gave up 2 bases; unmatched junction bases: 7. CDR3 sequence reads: CASSRRLADNTDTQYF. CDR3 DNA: TGTGCCAGCAGCCGGCGACTAGCGGATAACACAGATACGCAGTATTTT.

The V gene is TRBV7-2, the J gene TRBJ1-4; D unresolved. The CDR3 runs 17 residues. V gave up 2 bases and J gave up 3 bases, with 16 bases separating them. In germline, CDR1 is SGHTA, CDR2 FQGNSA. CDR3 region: CASSLMWGLGANEKLFF. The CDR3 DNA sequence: TGTGCCAGCAGCTTAATGTGGGGTTTAGGTGCTAATGAAAAACTGTTTTTT.

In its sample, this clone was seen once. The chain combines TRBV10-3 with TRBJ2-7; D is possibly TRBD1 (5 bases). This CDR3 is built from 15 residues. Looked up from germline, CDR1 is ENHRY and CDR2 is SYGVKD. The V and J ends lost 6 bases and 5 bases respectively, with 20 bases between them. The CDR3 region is CAISKDRVLGDEQYF. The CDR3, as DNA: TGTGCCATCAGCAAAGACAGAGTTCTTGGAGACGAGCAGTACTTC.

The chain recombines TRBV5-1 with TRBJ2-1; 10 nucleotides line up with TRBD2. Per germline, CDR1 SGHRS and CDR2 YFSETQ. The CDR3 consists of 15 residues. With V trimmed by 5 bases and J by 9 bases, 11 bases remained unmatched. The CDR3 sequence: CASRPLAGEEGEQFF. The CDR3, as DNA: TGCGCCAGCAGACCTCTAGCGGGAGAGGAGGGTGAGCAGTTCTTC.

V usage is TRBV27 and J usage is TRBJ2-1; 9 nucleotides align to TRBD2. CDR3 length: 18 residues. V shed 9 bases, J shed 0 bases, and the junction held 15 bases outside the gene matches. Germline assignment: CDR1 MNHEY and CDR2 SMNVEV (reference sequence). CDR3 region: CASQVVGASGISYNEQFF. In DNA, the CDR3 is TGTGCCAGTCAAGTAGTGGGGGCTAGCGGGATCTCCTACAATGAGCAGTTCTTC.

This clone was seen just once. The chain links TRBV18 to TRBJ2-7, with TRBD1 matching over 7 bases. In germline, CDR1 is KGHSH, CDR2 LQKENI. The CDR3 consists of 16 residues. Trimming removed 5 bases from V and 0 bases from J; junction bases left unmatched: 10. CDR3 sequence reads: CASSVSTGESSYEQYF. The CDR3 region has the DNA TGTGCCAGCTCAGTTTCAACAGGGGAAAGCTCCTACGAGCAGTACTTC. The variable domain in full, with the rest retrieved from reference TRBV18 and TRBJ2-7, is NAGVMQNPRHLVRRRGQEARLRCSPMKGHSHVYWYRQLPEEGLKFMVYLQKENIIDESGMPKERFSAEFPKEGPSILRIQQVVRGDSAAYFCASSVSTGESSYEQYFGPGTRLTVT.

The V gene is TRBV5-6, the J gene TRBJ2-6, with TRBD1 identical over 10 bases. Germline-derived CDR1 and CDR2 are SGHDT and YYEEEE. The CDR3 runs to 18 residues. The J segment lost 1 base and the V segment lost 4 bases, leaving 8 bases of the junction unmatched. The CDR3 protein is CASSTRQGARSGANVLTF. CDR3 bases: TGTGCCAGCAGCACCCGACAGGGGGCAAGGTCTGGGGCCAACGTCCTGACTTTC.

CDR3 DNA: TGTGCCAGTACCCCGACAGGGGAGCCCTATGGCTACACCTTC. It yields the protein CASTPTGEPYGYTF. The V call is TRBV19, the J call TRBJ1-2; TRBD1 aligns across 8 bases. The V and J ends lost 7 bases and 4 bases, in that order; junction bases with no gene match: 8. Germline loops: CDR1 LNHDA, CDR2 SQIVND (reference sequence). The CDR3 is made up of 14 amino acids. Full variable domain (missing parts from reference TRBV19 and TRBJ1-2): DGGITQSPKYLFRKEGQNVTLSCEQNLNHDAMYWYRQDPGQGLRLIYYSQIVNDFQKGDIAEGYSVSREKKESFPLTVTSAQKNPTAFYLCASTPTGEPYGYTFGSGTRLTVV.

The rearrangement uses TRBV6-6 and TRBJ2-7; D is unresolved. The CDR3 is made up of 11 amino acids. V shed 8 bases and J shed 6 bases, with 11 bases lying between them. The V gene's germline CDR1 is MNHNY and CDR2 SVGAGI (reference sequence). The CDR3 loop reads CASGRAPEQYF. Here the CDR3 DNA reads TGTGCCAGCGGTCGGGCGCCCGAGCAGTACTTC.

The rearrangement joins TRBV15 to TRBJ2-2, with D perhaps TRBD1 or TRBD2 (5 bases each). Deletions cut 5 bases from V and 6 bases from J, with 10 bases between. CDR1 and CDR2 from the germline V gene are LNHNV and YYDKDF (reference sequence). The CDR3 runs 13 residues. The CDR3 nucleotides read TGTGCCACCAGCCGCAGAGGGGCCGGGGAGCTGTTTTTT. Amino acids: CATSRRGAGELFF.

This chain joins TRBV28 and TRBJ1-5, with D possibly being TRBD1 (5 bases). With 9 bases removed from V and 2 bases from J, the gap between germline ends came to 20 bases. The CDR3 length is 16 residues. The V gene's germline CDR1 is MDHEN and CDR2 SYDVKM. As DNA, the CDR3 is TGTGCCAGTTCCCCTGATTGGGGGTTGGGCAATCAGCCCCAGCATTTT. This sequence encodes CASSPDWGLGNQPQHF.

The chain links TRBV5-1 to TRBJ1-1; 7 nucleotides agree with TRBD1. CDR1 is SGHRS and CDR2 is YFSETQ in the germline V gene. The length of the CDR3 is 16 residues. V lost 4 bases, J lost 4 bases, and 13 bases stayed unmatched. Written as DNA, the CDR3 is TGCGCCAGCAGCCCCCGACCCGGGACAGATAGCACTGAAGCTTTCTTT. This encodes CASSPRPGTDSTEAFF.

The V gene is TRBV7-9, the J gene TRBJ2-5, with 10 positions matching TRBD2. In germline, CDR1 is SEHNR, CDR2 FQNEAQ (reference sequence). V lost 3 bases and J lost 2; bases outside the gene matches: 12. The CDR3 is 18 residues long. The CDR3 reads CASSFGVPASGGQETQYF. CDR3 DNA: TGTGCCAGCAGCTTCGGCGTACCGGCTAGCGGGGGTCAAGAGACCCAGTACTTC.

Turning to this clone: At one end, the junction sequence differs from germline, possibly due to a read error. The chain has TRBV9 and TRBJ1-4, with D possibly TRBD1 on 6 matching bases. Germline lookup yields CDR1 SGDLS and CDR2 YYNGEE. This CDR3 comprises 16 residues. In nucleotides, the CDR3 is TGTGCCAGCAGCGGAAGAACCGGGACAACTAACGAAAAACTGTTTTTT. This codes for CASSGRTGTTNEKLFF.

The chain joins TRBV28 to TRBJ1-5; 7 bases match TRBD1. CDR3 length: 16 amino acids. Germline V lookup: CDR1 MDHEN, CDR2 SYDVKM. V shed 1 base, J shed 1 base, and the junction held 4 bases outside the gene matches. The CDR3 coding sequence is TGTGCCAGCAGTTTATTCCCAGGGGGGAGCAATCAGCCCCAGCATTTT. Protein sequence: CASSLFPGGSNQPQHF.

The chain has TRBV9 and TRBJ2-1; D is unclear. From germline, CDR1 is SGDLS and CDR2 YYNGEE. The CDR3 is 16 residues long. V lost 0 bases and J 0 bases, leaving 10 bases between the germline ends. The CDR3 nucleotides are TGTGCCAGCAGCGTAGATCAATGGAGCTCCTACAATGAGCAGTTCTTC. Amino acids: CASSVDQWSSYNEQFF.